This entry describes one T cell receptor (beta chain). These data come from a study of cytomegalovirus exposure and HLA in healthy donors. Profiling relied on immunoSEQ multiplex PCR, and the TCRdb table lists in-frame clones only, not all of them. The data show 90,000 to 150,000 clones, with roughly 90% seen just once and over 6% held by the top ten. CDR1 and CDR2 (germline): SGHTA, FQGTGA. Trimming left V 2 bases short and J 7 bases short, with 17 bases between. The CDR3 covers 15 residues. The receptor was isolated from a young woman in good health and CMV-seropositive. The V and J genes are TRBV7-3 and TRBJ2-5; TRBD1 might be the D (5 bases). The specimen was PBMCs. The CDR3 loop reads CASSLGAAPAGTQYF. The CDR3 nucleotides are TGTGCCAGCAGCTTAGGGGCAGCCCCAGCCGGGACCCAGTACTTC.